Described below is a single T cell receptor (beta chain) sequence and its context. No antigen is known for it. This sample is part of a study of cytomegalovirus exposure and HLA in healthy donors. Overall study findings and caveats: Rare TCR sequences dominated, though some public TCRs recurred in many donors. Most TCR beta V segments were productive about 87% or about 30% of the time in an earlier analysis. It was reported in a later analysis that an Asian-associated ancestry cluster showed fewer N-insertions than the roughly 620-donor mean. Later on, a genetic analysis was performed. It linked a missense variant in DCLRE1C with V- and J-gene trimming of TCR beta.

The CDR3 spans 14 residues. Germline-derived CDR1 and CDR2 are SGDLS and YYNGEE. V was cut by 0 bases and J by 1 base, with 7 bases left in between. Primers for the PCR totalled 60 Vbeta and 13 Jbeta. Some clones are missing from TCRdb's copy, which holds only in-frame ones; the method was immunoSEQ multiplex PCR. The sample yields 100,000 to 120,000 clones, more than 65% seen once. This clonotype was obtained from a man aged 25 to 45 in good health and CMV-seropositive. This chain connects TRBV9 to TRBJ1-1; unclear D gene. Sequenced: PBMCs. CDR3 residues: CASSVGQANTEAFF. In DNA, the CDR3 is TGTGCCAGCAGCGTAGGCCAGGCGAACACTGAAGCTTTCTTT.